This TCR beta chain was identified in a study of blood T cells in healthy people across ages. Germline V lookup: CDR1 MDHEN, CDR2 SYDVKM. The V segment lost 1 base and the J segment 7 bases; nucleotides outside the gene matches: 3. The CDR3 has 13 amino acids. This clonotype was detected many times. The antigen is unknown. It was with a sample-barcoded 5' primer and a J-beta primer mix that a second PCR of roughly 7 to 12 cycles was run. TCRdb called the 5' RACE reads again in MiXCR, with one record for every CDR3 protein. The sample contains about 640,000 distinct CDR3 sequences, around two fifths of which appear only once. Regarding the study as a whole: Diversity estimates from one million T cells were considered underestimates.

There were healthy Caucasian individuals from Russia, aged roughly 6 to 100, serving as donors. Total RNA, at least 5 micrograms per sample, was extracted from PBMCs. This clonotype was sampled from an older man in good health. The genes are TRBV28 and TRBJ2-7; TRBD1 agrees at 8 bases. The sequenced material came from blood. CDR3 DNA: TGTGCCAGCAGTTTATCGGACAGGGAAGAGCAGTACTTC. Translation: CASSLSDREEQYF. The full variable domain, rest sourced from reference TRBV28 and TRBJ2-7, is DVKVTQSSRYLVKRTGEKVFLECVQDMDHENMFWYRQDPGLGLRLIYFSYDVKMKEKGDIPEGYSVSREKKERFSLILESASTNQTSMYLCASSLSDREEQYFGPGTRLTVT.